The 15 T cell receptor beta chains reported below all come from one sample, sequenced in a study of cytomegalovirus exposure and HLA in healthy donors. PCR employed 60 Vbeta and 13 Jbeta primers. Profiling relied on immunoSEQ multiplex PCR, and the TCRdb table lists in-frame clones only, not all of them. The sample contains 200,000 or so clones, 78% of which appear only once. Sample: PBMCs. All receptors derive from a woman aged 25-40 years in good health and CMV-seropositive.

The rearrangement joins TRBV7-3 to TRBJ2-7; a possible D gene is TRBD2 (5 bases). V was trimmed by 8 bases and J by 1 base, leaving 12 bases between them. CDR3 size: 13 residues. In germline, CDR1 is SGHTA, CDR2 FQGTGA. The CDR3, as DNA: TGTGCCAGCCTGCTAGCACAGTCCTACGAGCAGTACTTC. It encodes CASLLAQSYEQYF.

The chain joins TRBV4-2 to TRBJ1-3, with 7 bases matching TRBD1. Looked up from germline, CDR1 is LGHNA and CDR2 is YNFKEQ. V dropped 5 bases and J dropped 4; count of bases not matched to a gene: 2. The CDR3 is 13 residues long. The CDR3 is CASSTTGGNTIYF. The DNA for the CDR3 is TGTGCCAGCAGCACGACAGGGGGAAACACCATATATTTT.

The chain recombines TRBV5-1 with TRBJ2-7; TRBD2 matches 12 bases. The CDR3 loop spans 15 amino acids. Germline loops: CDR1 SGHRS, CDR2 YFSETQ. V was clipped by 2 bases and J by 2 bases; unmatched bases: 2. This CDR3 is CASSLTSGGTYEQYF. The CDR3, as DNA: TGCGCCAGCAGCTTAACTAGCGGGGGGACCTACGAGCAGTACTTC.

This chain uses TRBV19 with TRBJ1-2, with D perhaps matching TRBD1 (5 bases). V gave up 3 bases and J gave up 3 bases, with 8 bases separating them. The CDR3 sequence is 13 residues long. Looked up from germline, CDR1 is LNHDA and CDR2 is SQIVND (reference sequence). CDR3 region: CASSIETDYGYTF. CDR3 in DNA: TGTGCCAGTAGTATTGAGACAGACTATGGCTACACCTTC.

This sequence joins TRBV6-1 and TRBJ1-2, with D unclear. CDR1 and CDR2 from the germline V gene are MNHNS and SASEGT. Trimming removed 8 bases at V and 7 bases at J, with 5 bases between. This CDR3 has 9 amino acids. The CDR3 bases are TGTGCCAGCCGAGGTGGCTACACCTTC. The encoded protein is CASRGGYTF.

The V call is TRBV28, the J call TRBJ2-1; D is uncertain. Germline V gene sequence: CDR1 MDHEN, CDR2 SYDVKM. Trimming removed 6 bases from V and 7 bases from J, with 13 bases in between. The CDR3 has 13 residues. The CDR3 spells CASRVYRANEQFF. CDR3 DNA sequence: TGTGCCAGCAGGGTTTACAGAGCTAATGAGCAGTTCTTC.

This chain uses TRBV4-1 with TRBJ2-3, with D possibly being TRBD2 (5 bases). CDR3 size: 15 residues. The V gene lost 0 bases and the J gene lost 8 bases, with 15 bases spanning the gap. The germline gives CDR1 MGHRA, CDR2 YSYEKL. The CDR3 region has the DNA TGCGCCAGCAGCCAAGAAAGATTCAGCGCGGGTACGCAGTATTTT. Amino acid sequence: CASSQERFSAGTQYF.

The chain carries TRBV11-3 and TRBJ2-1; D gene unclear. There are 15 residues in the CDR3. Trimming left V 1 base short and J 5 bases short, with 12 bases between. Germline loops: CDR1 SGHNT, CDR2 YENEEA. The CDR3 spells CASSLGLSSNNEQFF. CDR3 sequence (DNA): TGTGCCAGCAGCTTAGGTCTTTCGAGTAACAATGAGCAGTTCTTC.

V is TRBV28 and J is TRBJ1-1; 7 bases fit TRBD1. Per the germline V gene, CDR1 is MDHEN and CDR2 is SYDVKM. The length of the CDR3 is 15 residues. Trimming removed 5 bases from V and 4 bases from J; junction bases left unmatched: 10. CDR3 sequence (DNA): TGTGCCAGCAGTGGAGGGACAGTGTGGCCCACTGAAGCTTTCTTT. Protein product: CASSGGTVWPTEAFF.

V is TRBV5-4 and J is TRBJ1-5; weak D call: TRBD1 (6 bases). CDR3 length: 15 residues. The V gene lost 0 bases and the J gene lost 3 bases, with 10 bases spanning the gap. In germline, CDR1 is SGHNT, CDR2 YYREEE (reference sequence). The chain's CDR3 is CASSLEAGDNQPQHF. The CDR3 DNA is TGTGCCAGCAGCTTGGAGGCAGGGGACAATCAGCCCCAGCATTTT. The full variable domain, with the rest looked up from reference TRBV5-4 and TRBJ1-5, is ETGVTQSPTHLIKTRGQQVTLRCSSQSGHNTVSWYQQALGQGPQFIFQYYREEENGRGNFPPRFSGLQFPNYSSELNVNALELDDSALYLCASSLEAGDNQPQHFGDGTRLSIL.

The rearrangement joins TRBV7-3 to TRBJ2-1, with TRBD2 identical over 7 bases. The CDR3 extends over 15 amino acids. The germline gives CDR1 SGHTA, CDR2 FQGTGA. V was pared by 1 base and J by 9 bases, with 9 bases of the junction left unmatched. The CDR3 spells CASSLNSGHNIEQFF. The CDR3 nucleotides are TGTGCCAGCAGCTTAAATAGCGGGCACAACATTGAGCAGTTCTTC. The whole variable domain, remainder taken from reference TRBV7-3 and TRBJ2-1, is GAGVSQTPSNKVTEKGKYVELRCDPISGHTALYWYRQSLGQGPEFLIYFQGTGAADDSGLPNDRFFAVRPEGSVSTLKIQRTERGDSAVYLCASSLNSGHNIEQFFGPGTRLTVL.

The V and J genes are TRBV20-1 and TRBJ1-1; D perhaps matches TRBD1 (6 bases). The ends were cut back, 4 bases at V and 5 bases at J, with 8 bases in the middle. CDR1 and CDR2 (germline): DFQATT, SNEGSKA (reference sequence). The CDR3 consists of 11 residues. The CDR3 is CSANRETEAFF. The DNA of the CDR3 is TGCAGTGCTAACAGGGAAACTGAAGCTTTCTTT.

This sequence joins TRBV11-3 and TRBJ2-1, with a weak D call TRBD1 (5 bases). CDR1 and CDR2 (germline): SGHNT, YENEEA. This CDR3 is built from 12 residues. Trimming left V 5 bases short and J 3 bases short, with 5 bases between. CDR3 nucleotide sequence: TGTGCCAGCAGCGACAGCTACAATGAGCAGTTCTTC. Protein product: CASSDSYNEQFF.

This rearrangement joins TRBV5-1 to TRBJ1-4; 8 positions match TRBD1. The V and J ends lost 4 bases and 5 bases, in that order; junction bases with no gene match: 4. CDR1 and CDR2 (germline): SGHRS, YFSETQ. The CDR3 is 14 residues long. CDR3 residues: CASSPWDRNEKLFF. DNA of the CDR3: TGCGCCAGCAGCCCGTGGGACAGGAATGAAAAACTGTTTTTT.

The chain links TRBV27 to TRBJ1-2; 7 nucleotides match TRBD1. The CDR3 runs 13 residues. V shed 4 bases, J shed 1 base, and the junction held 0 bases outside the gene matches. The germline V gene encodes CDR1 MNHEY and CDR2 SMNVEV (reference sequence). The CDR3 region is CASSSGGNYGYTF. The CDR3 DNA sequence: TGTGCCAGCAGTTCAGGGGGTAACTATGGCTACACCTTC.